This T cell receptor beta chain was found in a study of T cells in Graves' hyperthyroidism and ophthalmopathy. About the research overall: Blood from the periphery was taken at initial diagnosis, before any treatment.

TCR beta CDR3 regions were amplified from RNA transcripts. When the TCR CDR3 underwent first-round RT-PCR, the HTBI primer set was used. TCRdb re-analysed the multiplex PCR reads in MiXCR, keeping a single row per CDR3 protein. In the table there are some 300,000 distinct CDR3 sequences, roughly a fifth of which are singletons. The specimen sequenced was blood. The sequence came from a man aged 50-59 years with Graves' ophthalmopathy.

The CDR3 spells CASSVRPRNEQFF. In DNA form, the CDR3 reads TGTGCCAGCAGCGTCCGACCTAGGAATGAGCAGTTCTTC. V is TRBV7-2 and J is TRBJ2-1; D unclear. Deletions cut 5 bases from V and 7 bases from J, with 12 bases between. Germline V gene lookup returns CDR1 SGHTA and CDR2 FQGNSA. The CDR3 loop spans 13 amino acids.